These 21 T cell receptor beta chains were sequenced from one sample in a study of cytomegalovirus exposure and HLA in healthy donors. Clones were sequenced by immunoSEQ multiplex PCR, and TCRdb holds only the in-frame ones, with some missing. In the table there are tens of thousands of clones, roughly 95% of which are singletons. The sample comprised PBMCs. These receptors were taken from a woman between 18 and 30 years old in good health and CMV-seropositive.

The V and J genes are TRBV29-1 and TRBJ2-3; 8 positions match TRBD2. Germline V CDR1 and CDR2: SQVTM, ANQGSEA. Germline trimming cut 4 bases from V and 1 base from J; bases unmatched to any gene: 4. This CDR3 region has 14 residues. The CDR3 DNA is TGCAGCGTTGCGCCGGGACTAGGCACAGATACGCAGTATTTT. Translated: CSVAPGLGTDTQYF.

The chain recombines TRBV7-2 with TRBJ2-1; D is ambiguous. The CDR3 extends over 15 amino acids. Germline assignment: CDR1 SGHTA and CDR2 FQGNSA. Trimming stripped 2 bases from V and 0 bases from J, with 8 bases between. The CDR3 region is CASSLMESSYNEQFF. The CDR3 bases are TGTGCCAGCAGCTTAATGGAGAGCTCCTACAATGAGCAGTTCTTC.

The chain employs TRBV6-1 and TRBJ2-7; TRBD1 aligns across 10 bases. The junction had 9 bases not matched to a gene; V was cut back by 6 bases and J by 7 bases. Germline V gene sequence: CDR1 MNHNS, CDR2 SASEGT. This CDR3 is built from 14 residues. Here the CDR3 DNA reads TGTGCCAGCAGAGAGACAGGGGGCAGTTGGGAGCAGTACTTC. Amino acid sequence: CASRETGGSWEQYF.

This clone was seen only once. The V and J genes are TRBV20-1 and TRBJ2-7, with D possibly TRBD1 on 6 matching bases. The CDR3 totals 11 residues. Trimming took off 5 bases at V and 9 bases at J, with 14 bases between the two ends. Germline CDR1 and CDR2: DFQATT and SNEGSKA (reference sequence). DNA for the CDR3: TGCAGTGCTCCCGGACAGTCTGGGCAGTACTTC. This encodes CSAPGQSGQYF.

The rearrangement links TRBV28 to TRBJ2-5, with D perhaps matching TRBD2 (6 bases). CDR1 and CDR2 (germline): MDHEN, SYDVKM. V lost 4 bases, J lost 2 bases, and 14 bases lay in between. CDR3 length: 15 residues. The CDR3 sequence: CASSSAGPPQETQYF. The CDR3, as DNA: TGTGCCAGCAGTTCGGCGGGGCCGCCTCAAGAGACCCAGTACTTC.

The J gene is TRBJ2-7, the V gene TRBV7-2; 12 nucleotides align to TRBD1. J gave up 1 base and V 1 base, and 2 bases lay outside the gene matches. Germline lookup yields CDR1 SGHTA and CDR2 FQGNSA. This CDR3 is built from 16 residues. CDR3 in amino acids: CASSLGGQGASYEQYF. The CDR3 DNA reads as TGTGCCAGCAGCTTAGGGGGACAGGGGGCGTCCTACGAGCAGTACTTC.

This chain joins TRBV4-2 and TRBJ1-1, with 7 bases aligning to TRBD1. The CDR3 runs to 11 residues. J gave up 11 bases and V 3 bases, and 3 bases lay outside the gene matches. In germline, CDR1 is LGHNA, CDR2 YNFKEQ. The CDR3 protein is CASSHQGVAFF. The CDR3 DNA follows: TGTGCCAGCAGCCATCAGGGGGTGGCTTTCTTT.

The rearrangement uses TRBV5-8 and TRBJ2-7; 7 bases agree with TRBD2. The CDR3 totals 16 residues. V was clipped by 0 bases and J by 2 bases; unmatched bases: 8. The germline V gene has CDR1 SGHTS and CDR2 YDEGEE. The CDR3 loop reads CASSLVSASGTYEQYF. The CDR3 coding sequence is TGTGCCAGCAGCTTGGTCTCGGCTAGCGGCACCTACGAGCAGTACTTC.

The DNA of the CDR3 is TGTGCCAGCTCACTAGACAGGGGCCGGGGCACTGAAGCTTTCTTT. This codes for CASSLDRGRGTEAFF. The V call is TRBV18, the J call TRBJ1-1; TRBD1 aligns across 8 bases. V was pared by 4 bases and J by 4 bases, with 8 bases of the junction left unmatched. Germline V gene data show CDR1 as KGHSH and CDR2 as LQKENI. The CDR3 loop spans 15 amino acids.

The genes are TRBV28 and TRBJ2-1; 10 bases map to TRBD2. The junction had 5 bases not matched to a gene; V was cut back by 4 bases and J by 5 bases. Per the germline V gene, CDR1 is MDHEN and CDR2 is SYDVKM. This CDR3 is 15 amino acids long. In DNA form, the CDR3 reads TGTGCCAGCAGTTCCCCTAGCGGGAGAAACAATGAGCAGTTCTTC. Translated, it gives CASSSPSGRNNEQFF.

The gene calls are TRBV12-5 and TRBJ2-7, with D tentatively TRBD1 (6 bases). The CDR3 runs to 13 residues. Germline CDR1 and CDR2: LGHNT and FRNRAP. With 7 bases removed from V and 10 bases from J, the gap between germline ends came to 20 bases. The CDR3 region has the DNA TGTGCTAGTGCCCCGGGACAAAAGAGTTCTCAGTACTTC. Encoded protein: CASAPGQKSSQYF.

This clone was observed a handful of times. J is TRBJ1-1 and V is TRBV11-3, with 9 bases lining up with TRBD1. V shed 6 bases, J shed 5 bases, and the junction held 10 bases outside the gene matches. From germline, CDR1 is SGHNT and CDR2 YENEEA. The CDR3 extends over 15 amino acids. This CDR3 is CASRKPGQGETEAFF. Written as DNA, the CDR3 is TGTGCCAGCAGAAAGCCGGGACAGGGTGAGACTGAAGCTTTCTTT.

The V and J genes are TRBV7-8 and TRBJ2-5; TRBD2 might be the D (6 bases). Per the germline V gene, CDR1 is SGHVS and CDR2 is FQNEAQ. CDR3 length: 12 residues. Trimming cost V 2 bases and J 13 bases, with 14 bases left between them. The CDR3 nucleotides read TGTGCCAGCAGCTTAAGGCCGCTAGCGTCGTACTTC. Encoded protein: CASSLRPLASYF.

This sequence joins TRBV5-1 and TRBJ2-3, with D hard to call. Trimming removed 0 bases at V and 9 bases at J, with 11 bases between. The CDR3 covers 13 residues. The germline V gene has CDR1 SGHRS and CDR2 YFSETQ. CDR3 residues: CASSLGNPLTQYF. The DNA for the CDR3 is TGCGCCAGCAGCTTGGGCAACCCCCTAACGCAGTATTTT.

The gene calls are TRBV15 and TRBJ1-4, with D hard to call. Trimming removed 1 base at V and 5 bases at J, with 8 bases between. Germline V gene data show CDR1 as LNHNV and CDR2 as YYDKDF (reference sequence). The CDR3 is 14 residues long. CDR3 nucleotides: TGTGCCACCAGCAGAGGCCGGGGAAATGAAAAACTGTTTTTT. It is translated as CATSRGRGNEKLFF.

V gene TRBV14 combines with J gene TRBJ2-7; no clear D gene. Trimming took off 6 bases at V and 1 base at J, with 4 bases between the two ends. Germline-derived CDR1 and CDR2 are SGHDN and FVKESK. The CDR3 is 11 residues long. This chain's CDR3 is CASSYSYEQYF. The CDR3 region has the DNA TGTGCCAGCAGTTATTCCTACGAGCAGTACTTC.

The V gene is TRBV6-5, the J gene TRBJ2-5; D might be TRBD1 (6 bases). The J call may not be correct, given that the DNA end is closer to TRBJ2-7. Per germline, CDR1 MNHEY and CDR2 SVGAGI. This CDR3 region has 16 residues. CDR3 amino acids: CASSYSAGARGYEQYF. The CDR3, as DNA: TGTGCCAGCAGTTACAGCGCAGGGGCTCGCGGATACGAGCAGTACTTC.

This clone came up once. V gene TRBV9 combines with J gene TRBJ2-4, with 14 bases fitting TRBD2. From germline, CDR1 is SGDLS and CDR2 YYNGEE. V shed 3 bases and J 5 bases; nucleotides not matched to a gene: 4. This CDR3 is built from 16 residues. The DNA of the CDR3 is TGTGCCAGCAGCGATGGGACTAGCGGGAGTCAAAACATTCAGTACTTC. This gives the protein CASSDGTSGSQNIQYF.

The gene calls are TRBV6-5 and TRBJ2-2; D gene uncertain. The V end was cut by 7 bases, the J end by 6 bases, with 12 bases between. Per the germline V gene, CDR1 is MNHEY and CDR2 is SVGAGI. The CDR3 spans 13 residues. For the CDR3, the DNA is TGTGCCAGCACCTCTGAGGTTTCCGGGGAGCTGTTTTTT. It is translated as CASTSEVSGELFF.

The chain is built from TRBV7-6 and TRBJ2-1; possibly TRBD1 for D (7 bases). This CDR3 is 17 amino acids long. CDR1 is SGHVS, CDR2 FNYEAQ, per germline. V lost 0 bases and J lost 1, with 13 bases in between. The CDR3 bases are TGTGCCAGCAGCTTAGCGGGGGCGGGACAGTCCTACAATGAGCAGTTCTTC. Protein: CASSLAGAGQSYNEQFF. Full variable domain (missing parts from reference TRBV7-6 and TRBJ2-1): GAGVSQSPRYKVTKRGQDVALRCDPISGHVSLYWYRQALGQGPEFLTYFNYEAQQDKSGLPNDRFSAERPEGSISTLTIQRTEQRDSAMYRCASSLAGAGQSYNEQFFGPGTRLTVL.

This clone was detected once. CDR3 bases: TGCGCCAGCAGCCAGAAATGGGGGGATAGCAATCAGCCCCAGCATTTT. It specifies CASSQKWGDSNQPQHF. This chain joins TRBV4-1 and TRBJ1-5; a weak D match, TRBD1 (5 bases). There are 16 residues in the CDR3. V lost 3 bases, J lost 0 bases, and 12 bases lay in between. Germline CDR1 MGHRA, CDR2 YSYEKL.